Listed below are T cell receptor beta chains from one sample, sequenced in a study of CD8+ T cells in alopecia areata. Generated by immunoSEQ multiplex PCR, the TCRdb table keeps only in-frame clones and is missing some. The sample lists roughly 150,000 clones, about three fifths occurring once. Sample: CD4+ T cells sorted from blood. Receptors originate from a human donor in good health. Each CDR3 is given with its conserved first and last residue.

v_call: TRBV7-9
j_call: TRBJ2-1
cdr3_aa: CASSTFRENSYNEQFF

v_call: TRBV19
j_call: TRBJ2-7
cdr3_aa: CASSISGSSYEQYF

v_call: TRBV30
j_call: TRBJ1-4
cdr3_aa: CAWLSVGGGSEKLFF

v_call: TRBV19
j_call: TRBJ2-7
cdr3_aa: CASSHRDRVPYEQYF

v_call: TRBV9
j_call: TRBJ1-1
cdr3_aa: CASSVVPTGRNTEAFF

v_call: TRBV28
j_call: TRBJ2-7
cdr3_aa: CASTGSSYEQYF

v_call: TRBV11-2
j_call: TRBJ2-7
cdr3_aa: CASRAPGTSSYEQYF

v_call: TRBV6-5
j_call: TRBJ2-7
cdr3_aa: CASRSPRGNSYEQYF

v_call: TRBV5-4
j_call: TRBJ2-1
cdr3_aa: CASSLVFLAGEANEQFF

v_call: TRBV5-1
j_call: TRBJ2-7
cdr3_aa: CASRSAGGYEQYF

v_call: TRBV20-1
j_call: TRBJ1-1
cdr3_aa: CSARDRWGAFF

v_call: TRBV30
j_call: TRBJ1-5
cdr3_aa: CAWSVSGNQPQHF

v_call: TRBV6-5
j_call: TRBJ1-2
cdr3_aa: CASSYGGGYTF

v_call: TRBV27
j_call: TRBJ2-1
cdr3_aa: CASSLSRGLAGVLNEQFF

v_call: TRBV5-1
j_call: TRBJ2-7
cdr3_aa: CASPSLTAYPNRSGQYF

v_call: TRBV6-5
j_call: TRBJ2-3
cdr3_aa: CASSQRQRTDTQYF

v_call: TRBV19
j_call: TRBJ2-7
cdr3_aa: CASRPRGRGGGEQYF

v_call: TRBV5-1
j_call: TRBJ1-5
cdr3_aa: CASSYQGNQPQHF

v_call: TRBV11-2
j_call: TRBJ2-7
cdr3_aa: CASSLEQAGGSEQYF

v_call: TRBV7-8
j_call: TRBJ1-2
cdr3_aa: CASSLGTDNYGYTF

v_call: TRBV2
j_call: TRBJ2-7
cdr3_aa: CASRPGAGYEQYF

v_call: TRBV5-1
j_call: TRBJ2-3
cdr3_aa: CASSLDGKPSDTQYF

v_call: TRBV30
j_call: TRBJ1-5
cdr3_aa: CAWSVIGDSLNQPQHF

v_call: TRBV5-1
j_call: TRBJ2-6
cdr3_aa: CASSSVGGAGANVLTF

v_call: TRBV29-1
j_call: TRBJ2-1
cdr3_aa: CSVVSAGVGDEQFF

v_call: TRBV11-1
j_call: TRBJ2-5
cdr3_aa: CASRQTSGNQETQYF

v_call: TRBV29-1
j_call: TRBJ2-2
cdr3_aa: CSVDRVGELFF

v_call: TRBV10-3
j_call: TRBJ2-7
cdr3_aa: CAISADRGLGGEQYF

v_call: TRBV6-1
j_call: TRBJ2-7
cdr3_aa: CASSAETRYEQYF

v_call: TRBV27
j_call: TRBJ1-1
cdr3_aa: CASSFDGWNTEAFF

v_call: TRBV6-5
j_call: TRBJ1-4
cdr3_aa: CASSYAFGALNEKLFF

v_call: TRBV6-5
j_call: TRBJ2-7
cdr3_aa: CASSYSGQSYEQYF

v_call: TRBV2
j_call: TRBJ1-5
cdr3_aa: CASSDGRYNQPQHF